This TCR beta chain was recorded in a study of blood T cell repertoires in COVID-19. The repertoire was sequenced with immunoSEQ multiplex PCR; TCRdb's copy has only in-frame clones and lacks some. The sample gives some 100,000 clones, about nine tenths of which show up once; around 10% is in the top ten. Germline loops: CDR1 ENHRY, CDR2 SYGVKD. The CDR3 extends over 14 amino acids. With V trimmed by 7 bases and J by 3 bases, 6 bases remained unmatched. The material sequenced was peripheral blood. The origin of this receptor is a man over 45 with acute or convalescent COVID-19. V is TRBV10-3 and J is TRBJ2-3, with TRBD2 matching 8 bases. CDR3 protein: CAIKREGVTDTQYF. The CDR3 bases are TGTGCCATCAAACGGGAGGGCGTGACAGATACGCAGTATTTT.